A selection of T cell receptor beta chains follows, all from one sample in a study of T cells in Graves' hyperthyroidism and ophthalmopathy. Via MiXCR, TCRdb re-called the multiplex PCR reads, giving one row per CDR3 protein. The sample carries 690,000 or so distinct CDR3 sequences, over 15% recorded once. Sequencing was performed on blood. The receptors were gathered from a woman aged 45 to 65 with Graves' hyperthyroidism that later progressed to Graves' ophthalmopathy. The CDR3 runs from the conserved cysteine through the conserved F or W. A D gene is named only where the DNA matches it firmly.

CDR3 protein: CASGRGWETQYF
D gene: .
V gene: TRBV2
J gene: TRBJ2-5

CDR3 protein: CASRTGAGANVLTF
D gene: TRBD1
V gene: TRBV7-7
J gene: TRBJ2-6

CDR3 protein: CASSFVGAEAFF
D gene: .
V gene: TRBV12-3/TRBV12-4
J gene: TRBJ1-1

CDR3 protein: CASMLTEEAFF
D gene: .
V gene: TRBV12-3/TRBV12-4
J gene: TRBJ1-1

CDR3 protein: CASSLPAGEQETQYF
D gene: .
V gene: TRBV5-1
J gene: TRBJ2-5

CDR3 protein: CASTWASGEYEQYF
D gene: .
V gene: TRBV6-1
J gene: TRBJ2-7

CDR3 protein: CSARDRLYRDRGHGNAEAFF
D gene: TRBD1
V gene: TRBV20-1
J gene: TRBJ1-1

CDR3 protein: CASSLIVGQTQETQYF
D gene: .
V gene: TRBV5-1
J gene: TRBJ2-5

CDR3 protein: CASSRPWGTVTEAFF
D gene: .
V gene: TRBV19
J gene: TRBJ1-1

CDR3 protein: CASSFQEKTYEQYF
D gene: .
V gene: TRBV5-4
J gene: TRBJ2-7

CDR3 protein: CASSLAKYTEAFF
D gene: .
V gene: TRBV27
J gene: TRBJ1-1

CDR3 protein: CSASDRVRNTIYF
D gene: TRBD1
V gene: TRBV20-1
J gene: TRBJ1-3

CDR3 protein: CASDGPGAPGELFF
D gene: .
V gene: TRBV6-1
J gene: TRBJ2-2

CDR3 protein: CASSYSLDAFF
D gene: .
V gene: TRBV28
J gene: TRBJ1-1

CDR3 protein: CASSMTYRVEDTEAFF
D gene: .
V gene: TRBV5-1
J gene: TRBJ1-1

CDR3 protein: CASSVAGGPSNEQFF
D gene: .
V gene: TRBV9
J gene: TRBJ2-1

CDR3 protein: CASMLGQAGGYTF
D gene: TRBD1
V gene: TRBV5-1
J gene: TRBJ1-2